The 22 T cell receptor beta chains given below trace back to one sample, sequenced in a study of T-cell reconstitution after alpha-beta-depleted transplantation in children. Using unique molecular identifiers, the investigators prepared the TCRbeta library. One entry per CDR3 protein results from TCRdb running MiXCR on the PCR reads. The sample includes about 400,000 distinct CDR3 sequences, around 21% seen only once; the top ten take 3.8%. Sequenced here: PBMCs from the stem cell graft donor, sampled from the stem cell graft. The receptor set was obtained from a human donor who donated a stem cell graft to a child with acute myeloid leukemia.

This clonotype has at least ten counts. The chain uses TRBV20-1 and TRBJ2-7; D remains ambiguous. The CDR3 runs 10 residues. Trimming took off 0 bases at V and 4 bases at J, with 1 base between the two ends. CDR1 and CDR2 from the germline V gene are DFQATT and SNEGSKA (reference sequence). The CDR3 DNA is TGCAGTGCTAGAGATTACGAGCAGTACTTC. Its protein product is CSARDYEQYF.

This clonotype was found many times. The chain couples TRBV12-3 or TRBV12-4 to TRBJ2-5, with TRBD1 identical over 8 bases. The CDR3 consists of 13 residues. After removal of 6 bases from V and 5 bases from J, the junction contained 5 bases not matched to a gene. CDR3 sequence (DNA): TGTGCCAGCAGCTGGACAGGGAGGGAGACCCAGTACTTC. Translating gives CASSWTGRETQYF.

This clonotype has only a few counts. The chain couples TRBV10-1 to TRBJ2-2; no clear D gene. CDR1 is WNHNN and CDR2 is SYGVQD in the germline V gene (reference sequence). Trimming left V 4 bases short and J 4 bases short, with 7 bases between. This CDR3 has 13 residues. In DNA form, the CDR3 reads TGCGCCAGCAGTGTCATGGGCACCGGGGAGCTGTTTTTT. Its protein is CASSVMGTGELFF.

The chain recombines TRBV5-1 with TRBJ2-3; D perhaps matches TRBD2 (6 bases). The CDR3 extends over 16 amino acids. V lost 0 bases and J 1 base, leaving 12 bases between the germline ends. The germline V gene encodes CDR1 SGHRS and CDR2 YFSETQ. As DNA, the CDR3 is TGCGCCAGCAGCTTGGGACTAGAGATGGGCACAGATACGCAGTATTTT. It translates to CASSLGLEMGTDTQYF. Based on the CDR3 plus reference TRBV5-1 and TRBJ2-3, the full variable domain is KAGVTQTPRYLIKTRGQQVTLSCSPISGHRSVSWYQQTPGQGLQFLFEYFSETQRNKGNFPGRFSGRQFSNSRSEMNVSTLELGDSALYLCASSLGLEMGTDTQYFGPGTRLTVL.

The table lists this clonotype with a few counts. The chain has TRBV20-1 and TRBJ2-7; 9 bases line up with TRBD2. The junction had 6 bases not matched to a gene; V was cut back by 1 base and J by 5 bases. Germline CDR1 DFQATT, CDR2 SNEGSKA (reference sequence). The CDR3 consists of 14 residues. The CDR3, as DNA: TGCAGTGCTAGAGGTAGTAGCGGGAGCCACGAGCAGTACTTC. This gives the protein CSARGSSGSHEQYF.

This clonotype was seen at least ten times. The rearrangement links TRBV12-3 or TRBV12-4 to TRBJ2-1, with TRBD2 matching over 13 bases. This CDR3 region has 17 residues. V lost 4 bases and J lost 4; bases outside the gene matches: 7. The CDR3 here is CASSSDLGLAGYNEQFF. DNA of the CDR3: TGTGCCAGCAGTTCCGACCTGGGACTAGCGGGGTACAATGAGCAGTTCTTC.

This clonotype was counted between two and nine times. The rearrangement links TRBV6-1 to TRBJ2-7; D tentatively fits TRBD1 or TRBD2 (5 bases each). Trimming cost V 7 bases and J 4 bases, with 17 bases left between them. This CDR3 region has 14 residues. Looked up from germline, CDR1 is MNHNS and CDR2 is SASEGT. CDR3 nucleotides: TGTGCCAGCAAGATGGACACGGGATGGTACGAGCAGTACTTC. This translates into CASKMDTGWYEQYF.

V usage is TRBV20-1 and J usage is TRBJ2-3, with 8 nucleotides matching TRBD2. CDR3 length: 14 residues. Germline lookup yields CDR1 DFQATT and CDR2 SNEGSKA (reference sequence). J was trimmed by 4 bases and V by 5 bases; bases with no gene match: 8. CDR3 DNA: TGCAGTGCTCACTTAGCGGGAATAGCAGATACGCAGTATTTT. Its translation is CSAHLAGIADTQYF.

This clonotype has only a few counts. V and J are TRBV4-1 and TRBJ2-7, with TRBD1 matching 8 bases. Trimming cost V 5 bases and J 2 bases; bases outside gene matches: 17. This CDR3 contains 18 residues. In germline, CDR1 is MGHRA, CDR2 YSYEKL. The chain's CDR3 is CASSYWTGKGGFAYEQYF. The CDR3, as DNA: TGCGCCAGCAGCTACTGGACAGGGAAGGGGGGTTTCGCCTACGAGCAGTACTTC.

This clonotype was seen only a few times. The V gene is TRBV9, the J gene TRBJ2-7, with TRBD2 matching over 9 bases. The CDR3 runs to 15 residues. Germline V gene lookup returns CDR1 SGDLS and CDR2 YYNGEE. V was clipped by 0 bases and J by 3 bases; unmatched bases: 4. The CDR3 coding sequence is TGTGCCAGCAGCGTAGGCGCGGGAGGGAACTACGAGCAGTACTTC. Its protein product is CASSVGAGGNYEQYF. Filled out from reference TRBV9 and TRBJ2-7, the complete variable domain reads DSGVTQTPKHLITATGQRVTLRCSPRSGDLSVYWYQQSLDQGLQFLIQYYNGEERAKGNILERFSAQQFPDLHSELNLSSLELGDSALYFCASSVGAGGNYEQYFGPGTRLTVT.

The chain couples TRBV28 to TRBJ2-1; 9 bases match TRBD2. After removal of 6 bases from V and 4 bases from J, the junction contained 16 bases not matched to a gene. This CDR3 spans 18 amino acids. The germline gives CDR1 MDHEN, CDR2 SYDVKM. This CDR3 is CASRLLASGMGGYNEQFF. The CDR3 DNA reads TGTGCCAGCAGGCTACTGGCTAGCGGGATGGGGGGGTACAATGAGCAGTTCTTC. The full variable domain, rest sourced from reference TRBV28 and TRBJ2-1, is DVKVTQSSRYLVKRTGEKVFLECVQDMDHENMFWYRQDPGLGLRLIYFSYDVKMKEKGDIPEGYSVSREKKERFSLILESASTNQTSMYLCASRLLASGMGGYNEQFFGPGTRLTVL.

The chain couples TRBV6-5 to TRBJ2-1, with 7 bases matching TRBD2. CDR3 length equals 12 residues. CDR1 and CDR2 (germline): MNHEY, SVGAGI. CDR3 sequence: CPYRRLGGEQFF. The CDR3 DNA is TGTCCGTATCGGAGGTTGGGAGGGGAGCAGTTCTTC.

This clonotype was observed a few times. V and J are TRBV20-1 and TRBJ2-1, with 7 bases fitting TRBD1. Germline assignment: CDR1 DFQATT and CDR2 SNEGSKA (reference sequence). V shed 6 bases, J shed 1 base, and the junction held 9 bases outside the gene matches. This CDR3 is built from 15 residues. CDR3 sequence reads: CSAKITGASYNEQFF. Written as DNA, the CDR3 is TGCAGTGCCAAGATTACAGGGGCTTCCTACAATGAGCAGTTCTTC.

The CDR3, as DNA: TGTGCCAGCAGGGAACAGGGGTTCTATGGCTACACCTTC. This codes for CASREQGFYGYTF. The rearrangement uses TRBV28 and TRBJ1-2; 7 nucleotides line up with TRBD1. The CDR3 spans 13 residues. The germline V gene encodes CDR1 MDHEN and CDR2 SYDVKM. The trim removed 6 bases at V and 4 bases at J, leaving 5 bases unmatched.

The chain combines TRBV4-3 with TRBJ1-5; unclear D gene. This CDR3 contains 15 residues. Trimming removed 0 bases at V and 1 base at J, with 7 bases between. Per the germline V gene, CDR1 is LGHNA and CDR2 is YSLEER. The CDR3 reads CASSQEVGSNQPQHF. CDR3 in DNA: TGCGCCAGCAGCCAAGAAGTGGGCAGCAATCAGCCCCAGCATTTT.

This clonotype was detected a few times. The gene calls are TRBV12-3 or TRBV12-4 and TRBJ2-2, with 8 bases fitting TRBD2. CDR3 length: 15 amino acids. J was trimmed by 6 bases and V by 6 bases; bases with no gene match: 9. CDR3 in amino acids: CASRPSRGAAGELFF. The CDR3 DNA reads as TGTGCCAGCAGACCTTCGCGGGGGGCCGCCGGGGAGCTGTTTTTT.

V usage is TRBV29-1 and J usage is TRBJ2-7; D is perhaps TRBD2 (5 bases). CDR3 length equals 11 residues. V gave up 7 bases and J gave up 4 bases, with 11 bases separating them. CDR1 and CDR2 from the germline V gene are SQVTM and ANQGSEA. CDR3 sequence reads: CSGGSLYEQYF. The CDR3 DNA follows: TGCAGCGGAGGGTCTCTGTACGAGCAGTACTTC.

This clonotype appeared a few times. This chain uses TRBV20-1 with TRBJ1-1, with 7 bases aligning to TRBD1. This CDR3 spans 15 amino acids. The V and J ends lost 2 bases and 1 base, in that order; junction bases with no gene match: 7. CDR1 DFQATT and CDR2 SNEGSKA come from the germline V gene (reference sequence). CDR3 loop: CSARNPGQRNTEAFF. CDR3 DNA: TGCAGTGCTAGAAACCCGGGACAGAGGAACACTGAAGCTTTCTTT.

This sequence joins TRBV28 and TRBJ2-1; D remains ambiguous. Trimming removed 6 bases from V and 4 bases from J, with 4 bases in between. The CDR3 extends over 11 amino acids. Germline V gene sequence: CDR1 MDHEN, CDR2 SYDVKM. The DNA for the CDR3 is TGTGCCAGCAGCAAATACAATGAGCAGTTCTTC. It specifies CASSKYNEQFF.

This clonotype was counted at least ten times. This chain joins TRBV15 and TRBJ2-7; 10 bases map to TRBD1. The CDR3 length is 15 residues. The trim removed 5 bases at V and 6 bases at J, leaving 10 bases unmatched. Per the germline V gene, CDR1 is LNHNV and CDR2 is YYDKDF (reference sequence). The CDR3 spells CATSESGTGEREQYF. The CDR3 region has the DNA TGTGCCACCAGCGAGAGTGGGACAGGGGAGCGCGAGCAGTACTTC.

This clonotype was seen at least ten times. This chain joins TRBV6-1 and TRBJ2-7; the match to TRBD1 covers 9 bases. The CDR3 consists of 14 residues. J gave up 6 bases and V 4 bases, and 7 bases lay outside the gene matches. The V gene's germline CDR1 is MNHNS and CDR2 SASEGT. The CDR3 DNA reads TGTGCCAGCAGTGCCGGGACAGGGTCTATCGAGCAGTACTTC. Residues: CASSAGTGSIEQYF.

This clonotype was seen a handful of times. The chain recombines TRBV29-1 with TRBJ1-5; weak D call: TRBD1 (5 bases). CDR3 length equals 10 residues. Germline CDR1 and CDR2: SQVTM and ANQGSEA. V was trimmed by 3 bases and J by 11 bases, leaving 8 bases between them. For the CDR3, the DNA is TGCAGCGTTGACGCAGGGACCCAGCATTTT. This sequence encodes CSVDAGTQHF.